The following is a T cell receptor (beta chain) sequence with its context. Per the study methods: How many nucleated cells were present was estimated from reference gene primer amplification. Assay used: immunoSEQ multiplex PCR; TCRdb lists only in-frame clones, some missing. V, J and clone size are those of that table, while D and trimming were read from the DNA. This table holds approximately 300,000 clones, more than 75% found once. Germline V gives CDR1 LNHDA, CDR2 SQIVND (reference sequence). The V and J ends lost 7 bases and 4 bases, in that order; junction bases with no gene match: 8. This CDR3 region has 15 residues. The sample comes from a study of blood T cell repertoires in COVID-19. The overall study: From the United States, Italy and Spain came samples of acute and convalescent COVID-19. From T cells, B-cell-depleted T cells, or PBMCs came the material, which was cDNA or gDNA.

This TCR was sampled from a woman between 50 and 59 years old with acute or convalescent COVID-19. The sample taken for sequencing was peripheral blood. The chain joins TRBV19 to TRBJ2-7; 12 bases map to TRBD2. CDR3 loop: CASTLSTSGSYEQYF. The CDR3 nucleotides read TGTGCCAGTACCCTTTCGACTAGCGGGAGTTACGAGCAGTACTTC.